These 19 T cell receptor beta chains originate from one sample sequenced in a study of beta chain features in type 1 diabetes. Sequenced material consisted of expressed TCRB transcripts (all of the isolated RNA was reverse transcribed). Profiling relied on immunoSEQ multiplex PCR, and the TCRdb table lists in-frame clones only, not all of them. The sample shows under 300,000 clones, under 8.5% of them seen only once. Specimen: central memory CD4+ T cells from blood. All receptors derive from a woman aged 18-35 years in good health.

Note on this clone: The junction does not match germline at one end; this may be a read error. The chain recombines TRBV6-1 with TRBJ1-5; 7 nucleotides match TRBD1. CDR3 size: 16 residues. CDR1 is MNHNS and CDR2 is SASEGT in the germline V gene. The CDR3 DNA reads as TGTGCCATCAGTGAGCGCCAGGGGGTGGGGAATCAGCCCCAGCATTTT. This codes for CAISERQGVGNQPQHF.

The V call is TRBV10-3, the J call TRBJ2-3; TRBD2 might be the D (5 bases). The CDR3 runs to 14 residues. Per germline, CDR1 ENHRY and CDR2 SYGVKD. V lost 3 bases to trimming and J lost 6 bases, with 13 bases between them. CDR3 sequence (DNA): TGTGCCATCAGTGACCTAGCCGAGGGCGATACGCAGTATTTT. This encodes CAISDLAEGDTQYF.

At least ten counts were recorded for this clone. This rearrangement joins TRBV27 to TRBJ2-2; a weak D match, TRBD2 (6 bases). The V end was cut by 9 bases, the J end by 7 bases, with 27 bases between. The CDR3 is 17 amino acids. Germline V gives CDR1 MNHEY, CDR2 SMNVEV (reference sequence). CDR3 coding DNA: TGTGCCAGAGGTAGATCCCTTCGGGGCGGGGCAAGCGGGGAGCTGTTTTTT. This translates into CARGRSLRGGASGELFF.

CDR3 coding DNA: TGTGCCAGCAGCTTGGGTCTCTTTAATCAGCCCCAGCATTTT. This translates into CASSLGLFNQPQHF. The chain carries TRBV5-6 and TRBJ1-5; D call uncertain. V dropped 0 bases and J dropped 4 bases, with 8 bases sitting between them. Germline V CDR1 and CDR2: SGHDT, YYEEEE. The CDR3 is 14 amino acids.

The chain joins TRBV6-5 to TRBJ2-5; no reliable D call. The CDR3 is 12 residues long. Germline values: CDR1 MNHEY, CDR2 SVGAGI. The V gene lost 2 bases and the J gene lost 5 bases, with 6 bases spanning the gap. DNA of the CDR3: TGTGCCAGCAGTTACCGTCCCGAGACCCAGTACTTC. This codes for CASSYRPETQYF.

Points on this clone: The junction shows a germline mismatch at one end, possibly a read error. J is TRBJ2-3 and V is TRBV5-1; a weak D match, TRBD2 (6 bases). The germline V gene encodes CDR1 SGHRS and CDR2 YFSETQ. The CDR3 extends over 14 amino acids. The CDR3 loop reads CASGLADHTDTQYF. CDR3 coding DNA: TGCGCCAGCGGCTTAGCGGACCACACAGATACGCAGTATTTT.

The V call is TRBV2, the J call TRBJ1-6; D possibly corresponds to TRBD1 (5 bases). This CDR3 spans 13 amino acids. CDR1 and CDR2 from the germline V gene are SNHLY and FYNNEI. V lost 4 bases and J lost 6, with 7 bases in between. CDR3 sequence (DNA): TGTGCCAGCAGTGGAGGGGCTAATTCACCCCTCCACTTT. It encodes CASSGGANSPLHF.

The chain couples TRBV6-5 to TRBJ2-7; D possibly corresponds to TRBD2 (5 bases). V lost 5 bases and J lost 4, with 12 bases in between. Germline V CDR1 and CDR2: MNHEY, SVGAGI. The CDR3 extends over 13 amino acids. The CDR3 DNA is TGTGCCAGCAGTCCCGGGGTGGAGTACGAGCAGTACGTC. It encodes CASSPGVEYEQYV.

This clone was seen a handful of times. The chain links TRBV28 to TRBJ1-2; TRBD1 agrees at 8 bases. Germline V lookup: CDR1 MDHEN, CDR2 SYDVKM. V lost 1 base and J lost 8; bases outside the gene matches: 15. This CDR3 is 17 amino acids long. For the CDR3, the DNA is TGTGCCAGCAGTTTATTCGGCCACAGGACAGGGCTAAAGGGCTACACCTTC. Translation gives CASSLFGHRTGLKGYTF.

This clone was found a few times. The chain employs TRBV25-1 and TRBJ1-6; D uncertain. Germline CDR1 reads MGHDK; CDR2 reads SYGVNS. The V and J ends lost 6 bases and 8 bases respectively, with 14 bases between them. The CDR3 has 14 residues. CDR3 amino acids: CASRRAREDSPLHF. The CDR3 DNA follows: TGTGCCAGCAGGAGGGCGCGGGAGGATTCACCCCTCCACTTT.

This chain joins TRBV7-6 and TRBJ1-1, with D possibly matching TRBD1 (5 bases). Germline-derived CDR1 and CDR2 are SGHVS and FNYEAQ. CDR3 length: 14 amino acids. The V and J ends lost 4 bases and 0 bases respectively, with 9 bases between them. The CDR3 loop reads CASSSRQMNTEAFF. The CDR3 nucleotides are TGTGCCAGCAGCTCTCGACAGATGAACACTGAAGCTTTCTTT. The full variable domain, in which reference TRBV7-6 and TRBJ1-1 provide the parts outside the CDR3, is GAGVSQSPRYKVTKRGQDVALRCDPISGHVSLYWYRQALGQGPEFLTYFNYEAQQDKSGLPNDRFSAERPEGSISTLTIQRTEQRDSAMYRCASSSRQMNTEAFFGQGTRLTVV.

The rearrangement joins TRBV7-2 to TRBJ2-4; no firm D call. Germline-derived CDR1 and CDR2 are SGHTA and FQGNSA. The CDR3 sequence is 13 residues long. V was clipped by 1 base and J by 7 bases, with 8 bases between them. The CDR3 DNA sequence: TGTGCCAGCAGCTTAGGAGAGGTTAACATTCAGTACTTC. It is translated as CASSLGEVNIQYF.

In DNA form, the CDR3 reads TGTGCCAGCAGCAAGACAGATACGCAGTATTTT. Protein sequence: CASSKTDTQYF. The gene calls are TRBV7-2 and TRBJ2-3; D unclear. The CDR3 length is 11 residues. V was pared by 5 bases and J by 3 bases, with 3 bases between. CDR1 and CDR2 (germline): SGHTA, FQGNSA.

This clone has at least ten counts. V is TRBV28 and J is TRBJ2-1; 7 bases are shared with TRBD1. The length of the CDR3 is 13 residues. The V gene's germline CDR1 is MDHEN and CDR2 SYDVKM. After removal of 2 bases from V and 6 bases from J, the junction contained 1 base not matched to a gene. CDR3 residues: CASSLGQVNEQFF. The DNA for the CDR3 is TGTGCCAGCAGTTTAGGACAGGTCAATGAGCAGTTCTTC.

The chain employs TRBV27 and TRBJ2-6, with D perhaps matching TRBD1 (5 bases). Germline assignment: CDR1 MNHEY and CDR2 SMNVEV (reference sequence). The CDR3 runs to 15 residues. Trimming pared 1 base from V and 4 bases from J, leaving 8 bases between. For the CDR3, the DNA is TGTGCCAGCAGTTTATTGGGGCGGGGGGCCAACGTCCTGACTTTC. Residues: CASSLLGRGANVLTF.

The chain has TRBV6-6 and TRBJ1-4, with 7 positions matching TRBD1. Trimming cost V 6 bases and J 7 bases; bases outside gene matches: 14. Per germline, CDR1 MNHNY and CDR2 SVGAGI (reference sequence). The CDR3 sequence is 16 residues long. The CDR3 DNA follows: TGTGCCAGCAGGCTAAGGACAGGTTCTCGGGGTGAAAAACTGTTTTTT. This codes for CASRLRTGSRGEKLFF.

The gene calls are TRBV11-2 and TRBJ2-5; D uncertain. Germline loops: CDR1 SGHAT, CDR2 FQNNGV. Trimming left V 4 bases short and J 5 bases short, with 17 bases between. This CDR3 spans 15 amino acids. CDR3 protein: CASSSGVGWRETQYF. In DNA form, the CDR3 reads TGTGCCAGCAGCTCAGGAGTGGGGTGGCGGGAGACCCAGTACTTC.

The chain couples TRBV7-8 to TRBJ1-6, with 7 bases identical to TRBD1. This CDR3 contains 16 residues. V dropped 2 bases and J dropped 7; count of bases not matched to a gene: 8. Germline V gene sequence: CDR1 SGHVS, CDR2 FQNEAQ. CDR3 in DNA: TGTGCCAGCAGCTTAAAGGACAGGATATCAAATTCACCCCTCCACTTT. Amino acid sequence: CASSLKDRISNSPLHF.

This clone showed up just a few times. The chain recombines TRBV11-3 with TRBJ2-2; D perhaps matches TRBD2 (6 bases). V was clipped by 6 bases and J by 1 base, with 12 bases between them. There are 15 residues in the CDR3. The V gene's germline CDR1 is SGHNT and CDR2 YENEEA. The CDR3: CASSGGAVNTGELFF. CDR3 coding DNA: TGTGCCAGCAGTGGAGGGGCCGTGAACACCGGGGAGCTGTTTTTT.